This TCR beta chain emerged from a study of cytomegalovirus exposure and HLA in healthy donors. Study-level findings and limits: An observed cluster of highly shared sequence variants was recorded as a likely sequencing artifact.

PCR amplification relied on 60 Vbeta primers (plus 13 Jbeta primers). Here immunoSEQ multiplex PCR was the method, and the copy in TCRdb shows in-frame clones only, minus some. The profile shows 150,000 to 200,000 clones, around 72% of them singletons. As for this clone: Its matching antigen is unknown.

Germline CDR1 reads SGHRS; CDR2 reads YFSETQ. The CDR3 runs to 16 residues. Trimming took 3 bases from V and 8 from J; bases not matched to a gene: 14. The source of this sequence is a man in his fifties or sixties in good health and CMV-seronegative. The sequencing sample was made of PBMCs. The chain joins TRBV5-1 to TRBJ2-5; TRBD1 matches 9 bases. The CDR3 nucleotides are TGCGCCAGCAGCTCCACGCTAGGACAGGGGAGTCGTACCCAGTACTTC. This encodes CASSSTLGQGSRTQYF.